These 8 T cell receptor beta chains came from one sample sequenced in a study of T cells in Graves' hyperthyroidism and ophthalmopathy. Amplification of TCR beta CDR3 regions was performed using RNA transcripts as template. HTBI primers were the set used in a first-round RT-PCR of the TCR CDR3. MiXCR, run by TCRdb on the multiplex PCR reads, gives a single entry per CDR3 protein. The sample lists roughly 750,000 distinct CDR3 sequences; about a sixth were seen once. Source material: blood. These receptors were taken from a man aged 18 to 30 with Graves' hyperthyroidism.

This clonotype was counted a single time. The V call is TRBV2, the J call TRBJ2-1; a possible D gene is TRBD2 (6 bases). Matching the DNA end better, TRBJ2-7 makes the J call doubtful. CDR3 length equals 16 residues. The germline CDR1 and CDR2 sequences are SNHLY and FYNNEI. CDR3 DNA: TGTGCCAGCAGTGAAGGAACTAGCCGCTCCTACAATGAGCAGTACTTC. Protein: CASSEGTSRSYNEQYF.

This clonotype was found a few times. The V and J genes are TRBV4-1 and TRBJ2-5; D might be TRBD1 or TRBD2, each matching 6 bases. The V and J ends lost 4 bases and 3 bases respectively, with 15 bases between them. There are 15 residues in the CDR3. The germline V gene encodes CDR1 MGHRA and CDR2 YSYEKL. DNA of the CDR3: TGCGCCAGCAGCCGGAGGGGCAGGGGAGAAGAGACCCAGTACTTC. Translation: CASSRRGRGEETQYF.

Ten or more counts support this clonotype. The rearrangement uses TRBV2 and TRBJ2-7, with 12 bases aligning to TRBD1. J lost 5 bases, V lost 7 bases, and 6 bases had no gene match. In germline, CDR1 is SNHLY, CDR2 FYNNEI. This CDR3 spans 14 amino acids. The DNA for the CDR3 is TGTGCCAGCACCGGGACAGGGGGCTCTCACGAGCAGTACTTC. This translates into CASTGTGGSHEQYF.

The rearrangement links TRBV6-5 to TRBJ1-5; D gene uncertain. Trimming removed 2 bases at V and 3 bases at J, with 8 bases between. The CDR3 sequence is 14 residues long. Germline CDR1 is MNHEY and CDR2 is SVGAGI. The CDR3 here is CASSYTKVNQPQHF. The CDR3 nucleotides are TGTGCCAGCAGTTACACGAAAGTCAATCAGCCCCAGCATTTT.

This clonotype was seen repeatedly, ten times or more. The rearrangement joins TRBV30 to TRBJ1-4; D remains ambiguous. V gave up 5 bases and J gave up 4 bases, with 14 bases separating them. The CDR3 is 14 amino acids. The germline V gene has CDR1 GTSNPN and CDR2 SVGIG (reference sequence). CDR3 protein: CAWRQKGYNEKLFF. The CDR3 nucleotides read TGTGCCTGGCGTCAGAAGGGATATAATGAAAAACTGTTTTTT.

In its sample, this clonotype was seen a few times. The chain links TRBV7-9 to TRBJ2-2; D uncertain. The CDR3 has 12 amino acids. V lost 5 bases and J lost 7, with 8 bases in between. Germline CDR1 is SEHNR and CDR2 is FQNEAQ (reference sequence). Here the CDR3 DNA reads TGTGCCAGCAGCGCCTTGGGCGGGGAGCTGTTTTTT. Protein: CASSALGGELFF.

The sample holds many counts of this clonotype. V and J are TRBV27 and TRBJ2-1, with 7 bases fitting TRBD1. CDR3 length: 15 residues. J was trimmed by 2 bases and V by 2 bases; bases with no gene match: 3. CDR1 is MNHEY, CDR2 SMNVEV, per germline (reference sequence). CDR3 nucleotide sequence: TGTGCCAGCAGTTTAGTGACAGGGACCTACAATGAGCAGTTCTTC. Translating it yields CASSLVTGTYNEQFF.

The CDR3 here is CASSWPSGSTNNEQFF. The CDR3 nucleotides are TGTGCCAGTAGTTGGCCTAGCGGGTCCACCAACAATGAGCAGTTCTTC. This chain joins TRBV19 and TRBJ2-1, with TRBD2 identical over 8 bases. Trimming cost V 5 bases and J 5 bases; bases outside gene matches: 11. Per germline, CDR1 LNHDA and CDR2 SQIVND (reference sequence). This CDR3 has 16 amino acids.